The clone carrying this T cell receptor (beta chain) has only a few counts. Its antigen is currently unknown. The data derive from a study of OX40 agonist ivuxolimab in advanced cancers. Study at large: Ivuxolimab, an antibody acting as an agonist of OX40 (CD134), was used to treat patients. Participants averaged approximately 65 years of age (range roughly 23 to 80) and were around 80% male. Partial responses occurred in three patients (one hepatocellular carcinoma, two cutaneous melanoma). Study conclusions and caveats: The study observed clonal expansion of CD4+ and CD8+ blood T cells by week 6 at 0.1 to 3.0 mg/kg.

CDR1 is LGHNA and CDR2 is YSLEER in the germline V gene. Trimming cost V 4 bases and J 8 bases, with 18 bases left between them. The CDR3 contains 16 residues. Clones were read by immunoSEQ multiplex PCR, and TCRdb kept only the in-frame ones, dropping some. The sample includes roughly 110,000 clones, approximately 90% of them seen just once. The receptor's source is an adult with an advanced solid tumor such as melanoma, head and neck, liver or kidney cancer. The V and J genes are TRBV4-3 and TRBJ1-6, with D tentatively TRBD1 (5 bases). The material sequenced was CD4+ or CD8+ T cells sorted from blood, taken in a trial of the OX40 agonist ivuxolimab. This CDR3 is CASSRTYDSLDSPLHF. CDR3 sequence (DNA): TGCGCCAGCAGCCGAACTTACGACAGCTTAGATTCACCCCTCCACTTT.